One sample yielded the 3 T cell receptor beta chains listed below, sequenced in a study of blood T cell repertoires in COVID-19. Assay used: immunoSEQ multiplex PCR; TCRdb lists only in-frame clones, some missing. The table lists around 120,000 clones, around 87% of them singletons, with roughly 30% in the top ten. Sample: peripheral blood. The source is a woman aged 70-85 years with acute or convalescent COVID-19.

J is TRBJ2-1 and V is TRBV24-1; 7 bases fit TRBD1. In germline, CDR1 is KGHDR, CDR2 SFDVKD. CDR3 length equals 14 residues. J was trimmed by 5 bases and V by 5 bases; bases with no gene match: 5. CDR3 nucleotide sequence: TGTGCCACCAGTGCCATAGACAGGGACAATGAGCAGTTCTTC. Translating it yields CATSAIDRDNEQFF.

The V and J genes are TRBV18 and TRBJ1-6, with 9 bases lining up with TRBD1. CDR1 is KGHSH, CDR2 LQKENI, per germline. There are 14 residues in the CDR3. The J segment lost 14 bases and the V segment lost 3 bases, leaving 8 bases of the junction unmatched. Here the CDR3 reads CASSPGQGRESLHF. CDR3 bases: TGTGCCAGCTCACCTGGACAGGGGCGAGAGTCCCTCCACTTT.

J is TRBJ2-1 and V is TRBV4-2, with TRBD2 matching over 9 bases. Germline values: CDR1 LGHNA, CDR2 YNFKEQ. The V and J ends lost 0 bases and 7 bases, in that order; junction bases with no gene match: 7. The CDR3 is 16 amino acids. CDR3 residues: CASSQEAGGWLNEQFF. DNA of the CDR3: TGTGCCAGCAGCCAAGAAGCGGGGGGTTGGTTAAATGAGCAGTTCTTC.